These 9 T cell receptor beta chains were all obtained from the same sample, sequenced in a study of blood T cells in healthy people across ages. A second roughly 6 to 12 cycle PCR used barcoded and J-beta primers. Via MiXCR, TCRdb re-called the 5' RACE reads, giving one row per CDR3 protein. The table records about 800,000 distinct CDR3 sequences, roughly 60% of them present only once. Source material: blood. The receptor set was obtained from a man aged 25 to 45 in good health.

CDR3 sequence reads: CAWSVSGIEKLFF. The CDR3 DNA is TGTGCCTGGAGTGTATCGGGTATCGAAAAACTGTTTTTT. This chain links TRBV30 with TRBJ1-4, with D unclear. The CDR3 covers 13 residues. Deletions cut 0 bases from V and 8 bases from J, with 10 bases between. From germline, CDR1 is GTSNPN and CDR2 SVGIG (reference sequence). Looking up the rest from reference TRBV30 and TRBJ1-4 gives the full variable domain: SQTIHQWPATLVQPVGSPLSLECTVEGTSNPNLYWYRQAAGRGLQLLFYSVGIGQISSEVPQNLSASRPQDRQFILSSKKLLLSDSGFYLCAWSVSGIEKLFFGSGTQLSVL.

V is TRBV7-2 and J is TRBJ2-5; D unclear. This CDR3 region has 13 residues. Germline V CDR1 and CDR2: SGHTA, FQGNSA. V lost 5 bases and J lost 0, with 7 bases in between. This CDR3 reads CASSIVYQETQYF. In nucleotides, the CDR3 is TGTGCCAGCAGCATAGTGTACCAAGAGACCCAGTACTTC.

The chain joins TRBV4-3 to TRBJ2-5; unclear D gene. The CDR3 consists of 14 residues. Per germline, CDR1 LGHNA and CDR2 YSLEER. V lost 2 bases, J lost 11 bases, and 18 bases lay in between. The CDR3 loop reads CASSQMGLYNEQYF. Written as DNA, the CDR3 is TGCGCCAGCAGCCAAATGGGTCTGTACAATGAGCAGTACTTC.

This clonotype has just a few counts. The chain recombines TRBV29-1 with TRBJ1-2; 7 nucleotides align to TRBD1. The J segment lost 8 bases and the V segment lost 5 bases, leaving 11 bases of the junction unmatched. CDR3 length: 13 residues. Germline values: CDR1 SQVTM, CDR2 ANQGSEA. This CDR3 is CSVYRGKALGYTF. The CDR3 DNA follows: TGCAGCGTTTACAGGGGAAAGGCCCTGGGCTACACCTTC.

The CDR3 bases are TGTGCCAGCAGCCACCTACTAGAATCAGATACGCAGTATTTT. This gives the protein CASSHLLESDTQYF. The chain carries TRBV6-5 and TRBJ2-3; tentatively, D is TRBD2 (5 bases). The CDR3 covers 14 residues. Germline loops: CDR1 MNHEY, CDR2 SVGAGI. Trimming took 6 bases from V and 4 from J, leaving 14 bases between them.

The chain's CDR3 is CASSLWGGGSHNEQFF. The CDR3 DNA reads TGTGCCAGCAGCTTGTGGGGAGGAGGTAGTCACAATGAGCAGTTCTTC. V is TRBV7-9 and J is TRBJ2-1; D is perhaps TRBD2 (6 bases). Germline CDR1 reads SEHNR; CDR2 reads FQNEAQ (reference sequence). Trimming pared 3 bases from V and 5 bases from J, leaving 17 bases between. The length of the CDR3 is 16 residues.

This clonotype has only a few counts. The rearrangement links TRBV7-2 to TRBJ2-4; 7 bases match TRBD2. This CDR3 has 14 amino acids. Germline trimming cut 5 bases from V and 8 bases from J; bases unmatched to any gene: 9. Germline V gene data show CDR1 as SGHTA and CDR2 as FQGNSA. The CDR3 nucleotides are TGTGCCAGCAGCCTCAATGGGGGGAGGGACATTCAGTACTTC. This translates into CASSLNGGRDIQYF.

The chain has TRBV20-1 and TRBJ2-4, with D perhaps TRBD2 (7 bases). The J call is uncertain, as TRBJ2-7 better fits the DNA end. Germline CDR1 and CDR2: DFQATT and SNEGSKA (reference sequence). The CDR3 is 14 amino acids. The DNA of the CDR3 is TGCAGTGCTAGAAGGGGGGACTACTCCTACGAGCAGTACTTC. It translates to CSARRGDYSYEQYF.

The sample holds a few counts of this clonotype. This chain uses TRBV20-1 with TRBJ2-1, with 10 bases that match TRBD2. With V trimmed by 2 bases and J by 7 bases, 2 bases remained unmatched. The CDR3 sequence is 13 residues long. Germline V lookup: CDR1 DFQATT, CDR2 SNEGSKA (reference sequence). The CDR3 region has the DNA TGCAGTGCTAGAACTAGCGGGAAGAATGAGCAGTTCTTC. The encoded protein is CSARTSGKNEQFF.